The TCR beta chain described here comes from a study of metastatic and nonmetastatic thyroid tumors. The CDR3 totals 14 residues. V gave up 5 bases and J gave up 0 bases; unmatched junction bases: 3. CDR1 and CDR2 (germline): SQVTM, ANQGSEA. This clone occurred many times. All patients were untreated before thyroid surgery. TCRdb re-clonotyped the PCR reads through MiXCR. The sample carries about 33,000 clones, 15% to 20% recorded once. What was sequenced was blood. The chain employs TRBV29-1 and TRBJ2-2; 7 bases agree with TRBD1. The TCR sequence derives from a male donor with papillary thyroid cancer or a benign thyroid nodule (not recorded which). Some clones in this sample may be carry-over from other donors' samples. Written as DNA, the CDR3 is TGCAGCGTTTTTGGACAGGCGAACACCGGGGAGCTGTTTTTT. It specifies CSVFGQANTGELFF.